This T cell receptor (beta chain) comes out of a study of molecular identifiers for immune sequencing clone quantification (dated by TCRdb to the late 2010s). The study in broad terms: In a replicate experiment, RNA from around 18,000 or 91,000 naive CD8 T cells was split into five aliquots, four of which were sequenced. This methods study benchmarked molecular-identifier clustering-based TCR repertoire sequencing (MIDCIRS) and TCR RNA copy counting, using CD8 T cells to do so.

The library relied on PCR. TCRdb records NextSeq 500 as the sequencer. Bulk TCR libraries were made following a previously described method, with the TCR primers given in Table S5. Total RNA was purified with the Qiagen AllPrep DNA/RNA kit. Before any analysis, reads coming from multiple sequencing runs of the same library were combined into one pool. The authors' pipeline ran thus. Only reads with exact TCR constant sequence were kept, trimmed to 150 nt, and grouped by their 12-nt molecular barcodes. Reads in each barcode group were sub-clustered using a 15% Levenshtein threshold, and a quality-weighted consensus sequence was built for each RNA molecule. Non-functional sequences were filtered out, along with any lower-count sequence sitting one edit away from another sequence. Based on fitting two negative binomial distributions, any barcode sub-cluster with under 20% of the maximum read count was discarded. TCRdb trimmed public reads at Q25 via fastp, called clones via MiXCR and kept in-frame beta chains. Duplicate CDR3 protein sequences are folded into a single record with the most common DNA and genes. The V and J calls follow TCRdb's processing rather than the paper's. This sample gives some 680,000 distinct CDR3 sequences in total; 25% of them show up just once. About 0.73% of the sample comes from the top ten.

Remarks on this clonotype: This receptor's antigen is unknown. Base qualities are not provided; no much larger clone lies one nucleotide away.

Naive CD8 T cell libraries were made from around 18,000 to 910,000 sorted cells using 10%, 30% or 50% of purified RNA. Naive CD8 T cells, defined as CD8+CD4-CCR7+CD45RA+, were FACS-sorted into RLT Plus buffer on a BD FACSAria II. Detection sensitivity was tested by spiking Jurkat RNA equal to ten TCR copies' worth into samples containing about 20,000-1,100,000 naive CD8 T cells. Enrichment of CD8 T cells was done with RosetteSep CD8+ T Cell Enrichment Cocktail plus Ficoll-Paque, and ACK red cell lysis came afterward. Between the V and J ends, shortened by 3 bases and 4 bases respectively, the junction contains 10 bases. The germline V gene (reference sequence) yields LNHDA for CDR1 and SQIVND for CDR2. Measured from the cysteine to the phenylalanine, the CDR3 is 13 residues long. Here the CDR3 DNA is all that survives: 39 bases in frame from base 1. Summary of the overall study and its limitations: Modeling gave about 3 recovered TCR RNA copies per cell versus around 10 by digital PCR, implying approximately 32% capture efficiency. Spiked-in Jurkat TCR RNA equivalent to a single cell was reported to be detectable even among more than 900,000 naive CD8 T cells. Naive libraries contained spiked-in Jurkat TCR RNA (10 copies' worth), which is not part of the donor repertoire. In CMV-specific effector cells, clones with more than 20 RNA copies contained over 99% of molecules, whereas in naive cells such clones contained under 1% of molecules. When barcode sub-clustering was not used, chimeric consensus sequences inflated TCR diversity, with chimeras reaching as high as 47%. The sizes of highly expanded clones could end up underestimated when identical TCR molecules share a barcode.

Input material: naive CD8+ T cells from blood, with Jurkat cell RNA spiked in. What the cell subset or site label conveys for this sample: FACS-sorted CD8+CD4-CCR7+CD45RA+ naive T cells. In this chain, TRBV19 is recombined with TRBJ2-7, and perhaps TRBD2 as D gene, on 5 matching bases. The sequence came from a human donor in good health. Some libraries in this study had Jurkat cell RNA spiked in. Here the CDR3 is given as CASSIGNRYEQYF. In nucleotide form, the sequence is TGTGCCAGTAGTATCGGGAATCGATACGAGCAGTACTTC.